The rows below give T cell receptor beta chains drawn from one sample of a study of graft-versus-host responses after intestinal transplantation. Measured with immunoSEQ multiplex PCR; TCRdb has only the in-frame clones, and not every one. The profile shows some 17,000 clones, roughly 78% of them singletons. The sequencing used ileum tissue, collected just over 100 days after intestinal transplant. All receptors derive from a human patient who received an intestinal transplant, so some T cells may come from the graft donor. CDR3s include the opening cysteine and the closing phenylalanine or tryptophan. D genes are given only for firm matches. Clone size is not always given. Where it is, it says once, few, many or a class for expanded clones.

clone_size	v_call	j_call	d_call	cdr3_aa	cdr3_nt
.	TRBV2	TRBJ2-3	TRBD2	CASSGLAGAFTDTQYF	TGTGCCAGCAGTGGTTTAGCGGGGGCCTTCACAGATACGCAGTATTTT
once	TRBV28	TRBJ2-3	.	CASSSPRTDSLMRADTQYF	TGTGCCAGCAGTTCCCCCAGGACGGATTCTTTAATGAGGGCAGATACGCAGTATTTT
.	TRBV28	TRBJ1-1	.	CASLPWVLNTEAFF	TGTGCCAGCCTACCTTGGGTGCTGAACACTGAAGCTTTCTTT
.	TRBV11-1	TRBJ2-7	TRBD2	CASSSGTSGFYEQYF	TGTGCCAGCAGCTCCGGGACTAGCGGGTTCTACGAGCAGTACTTC
.	TRBV28	TRBJ2-1	.	CASTTLRVLTPMFF	TGTGCCAGCACCACTCTAAGGGTTTTGACCCCAATGTTCTTC
once	TRBV9	TRBJ2-1	.	CVSSVSGTEHYNEQFF	TGTGTCAGCAGCGTGTCCGGGACGGAGCATTACAATGAGCAGTTCTTC
once	TRBV7-9	TRBJ1-2	.	CASSRQLAAVYGYTF	TGTGCCAGCAGCCGACAGTTGGCAGCCGTCTATGGCTACACCTTC
.	TRBV27	TRBJ2-7	.	CASSPPSERGQVVEQYF	TGTGCCAGCAGTCCCCCGAGCGAGCGCGGCCAGGTCGTCGAGCAGTACTTC
.	TRBV20-1	TRBJ2-7	.	CSAVRGYEQYF	TGCAGTGCCGTCCGGGGCTACGAGCAGTACTTC
.	TRBV15	TRBJ2-3	TRBD2	CATSRGSGGVGDAQYF	TGTGCCACCAGCAGAGGGTCGGGAGGGGTCGGAGATGCGCAGTATTTT
.	TRBV4-1	TRBJ1-3	.	CASSQSGTVSGNTIYF	TGCGCCAGCAGCCAAAGCGGGACGGTCTCTGGAAACACCATATATTTT
.	TRBV4-2	TRBJ1-3	TRBD1	CASSPRGSSGNTIYF	TGTGCCAGCAGCCCCAGGGGGAGTTCTGGAAACACCATATATTTT
.	TRBV19	TRBJ1-1	TRBD1	CASSVAPGQGLNTEAFF	TGTGCCAGTAGTGTTGCACCGGGACAGGGACTGAACACTGAAGCTTTCTTT
.	TRBV4-1	TRBJ2-5	TRBD1	CASSRGQSQYF	TGCGCCAGCAGCCGGGGACAGTCCCAGTACTTC
.	TRBV25-1	TRBJ2-1	TRBD2	CASSGLAGYNEQFF	TGTGCCAGCAGTGGACTAGCGGGCTACAATGAGCAGTTCTTC
once	TRBV6-5	TRBJ1-2	.	CASSYSGARTKGYTF	TGTGCCAGCAGTTACTCGGGGGCGCGCACCAAGGGCTACACCTTC
.	TRBV7-9	TRBJ1-3	TRBD1	CASSLLRAGTDTIYF	TGTGCCAGCAGCTTATTGCGGGCAGGGACAGACACCATATATTTT